This TCR beta chain was identified in a study of cytomegalovirus exposure and HLA in healthy donors. Study conclusions and caveats: Highest at DRB1 and lowest at HLA-C, TCR association rates differed among HLA loci in a later analysis.

With 60 Vbeta and 13 Jbeta primers, the PCR was carried out. Produced via immunoSEQ multiplex PCR; TCRdb's table is partial and in-frame only. The sample holds under 130,000 clones; nearly 80% are singletons and the top ten take 1.3%. Comment on this clone: Its antigen remains unknown.

This CDR3 spans 17 amino acids. Germline V CDR1 and CDR2: MDHEN, SYDVKM. V was cut by 2 bases and J by 0 bases, with 14 bases left in between. The material sequenced was PBMCs. The chain employs TRBV28 and TRBJ2-1; TRBD2 is a possible D gene (5 bases). This clonotype was obtained from a man aged 30 to 39 in good health and CMV-seronegative. The CDR3: CASSLEWRASSYNEQFF. Here the CDR3 DNA reads TGTGCCAGCAGTTTAGAGTGGCGGGCGAGCTCCTACAATGAGCAGTTCTTC.